These 8 T cell receptor beta chains share one sample of origin, sequenced in a study of T cell responses to AZD1222 COVID-19 vaccine. TCRdb keeps only in-frame clones here, not all; method: immunoSEQ multiplex PCR. This sample has more than 100,000 clones, with over 75% found just once. The material sequenced was peripheral blood, taken on day 0 of AZD1222 vaccination. Source of these receptors: an adult in good health.

Concerning this clone itself: The junction departs from the called germline gene at one end, perhaps through a read error. The chain carries TRBV7-2 and TRBJ2-5; D is perhaps TRBD2 (6 bases). The CDR3 consists of 12 residues. The germline V gene has CDR1 SGHTA and CDR2 FQGNSA. The CDR3 DNA follows: TGTGCCAGCAGCTTATCACTAGCCCTAGAGGACTTC. This gives the protein CASSLSLALEDF.

The genes are TRBV11-3 and TRBJ2-1; 8 positions match TRBD1. CDR1 SGHNT and CDR2 YENEEA come from the germline V gene. Unmatched junction bases numbered 6, after V lost 1 base and J lost 7 bases. The CDR3 consists of 15 residues. This CDR3 is CASSLGQGTENEQFF. In DNA, the CDR3 is TGTGCCAGCAGCTTAGGACAGGGGACGGAGAATGAGCAGTTCTTC.

The chain recombines TRBV28 with TRBJ2-7, with a possible D match to TRBD2 (5 bases). This CDR3 comprises 16 residues. V was shortened by 8 bases and J by 0 bases, with 20 bases between the two germline ends. Germline V gene sequence: CDR1 MDHEN, CDR2 SYDVKM. CDR3 amino acids: CASSGYGLVISYEQYF. The CDR3 DNA reads as TGTGCCAGCTCTGGGTACGGACTTGTCATCTCCTACGAGCAGTACTTC. Using reference TRBV28 and TRBJ2-7 for the parts outside the CDR3, the full variable domain is DVKVTQSSRYLVKRTGEKVFLECVQDMDHENMFWYRQDPGLGLRLIYFSYDVKMKEKGDIPEGYSVSREKKERFSLILESASTNQTSMYLCASSGYGLVISYEQYFGPGTRLTVT.

The chain joins TRBV28 to TRBJ1-2; TRBD1 matches at 12 bases. Germline CDR1 reads MDHEN; CDR2 reads SYDVKM. This CDR3 spans 17 amino acids. J was trimmed by 6 bases and V by 6 bases; bases with no gene match: 14. The CDR3 DNA is TGTGCCAGCAGAACACCGGGACAGGGGGCAGGTTTGGATGGCTACACCTTC. It codes for CASRTPGQGAGLDGYTF.

The sample holds one count of this clone. The rearrangement uses TRBV29-1 and TRBJ1-3, with a weak D call TRBD1 (5 bases). Per the germline V gene, CDR1 is SQVTM and CDR2 is ANQGSEA. V was trimmed by 4 bases and J by 3 bases, leaving 10 bases between them. The CDR3 covers 13 residues. The chain's CDR3 is CSVGGQGGNTIYF. The CDR3 DNA is TGCAGCGTTGGTGGGCAGGGTGGAAACACCATATATTTT.

The chain employs TRBV15 and TRBJ2-4, with 7 bases matching TRBD2. The V gene's germline CDR1 is LNHNV and CDR2 YYDKDF (reference sequence). CDR3 length: 18 residues. J gave up 2 bases and V 3 bases, and 13 bases lay outside the gene matches. The CDR3 spells CATSSQVGGARSKNIQYF. The CDR3 DNA reads as TGTGCCACCAGCAGTCAGGTGGGAGGGGCGCGATCCAAAAACATTCAGTACTTC. Filled out from reference TRBV15 and TRBJ2-4, the complete variable domain reads DAMVIQNPRYQVTQFGKPVTLSCSQTLNHNVMYWYQQKSSQAPKLLFHYYDKDFNNEADTPDNFQSRRPNTSFCFLDIRSPGLGDTAMYLCATSSQVGGARSKNIQYFGAGTRLSVL.

A note on this clone: An end of the junction does not agree with germline; a read error may underlie this. The J gene is TRBJ1-6, the V gene TRBV5-6; D might be TRBD1 (5 bases). The CDR3 sequence is 16 residues long. Looked up from germline, CDR1 is SGHDT and CDR2 is YYEEEE. CDR3 in DNA: TGTGCCAGCAGTTTGGGGGGGAGCTCCTATAATTCACCCCTCCACTTT. Its protein product is CASSLGGSSYNSPLHF.

This clone appeared a few times. The chain is built from TRBV28 and TRBJ1-2, with no clear D. V was cut by 5 bases and J by 0 bases, with 7 bases left in between. This CDR3 is built from 13 residues. Germline lookup yields CDR1 MDHEN and CDR2 SYDVKM. CDR3 loop: CASSQAANYGYTF. The CDR3 nucleotides read TGTGCCAGCAGTCAAGCAGCTAACTATGGCTACACCTTC.